This section outlines one TCR beta chain sequence together with its context. Germline V gene data show CDR1 as SQVTM and CDR2 as ANQGSEA. With 6 bases clipped from V and 8 bases from J, the junction kept 4 bases outside the gene matches. This CDR3 comprises 11 residues. PCR was performed using 60 Vbeta and 13 Jbeta primers. Measured with immunoSEQ multiplex PCR; TCRdb has only the in-frame clones, and not every one. The data show 95,000 or so clones, around 81% seen once. This entry is derived from a study of cytomegalovirus exposure and HLA in healthy donors. The rearrangement uses TRBV29-1 and TRBJ2-1; the match to TRBD1 covers 7 bases. What was sequenced was PBMCs. The receptor comes from a woman aged 70-85 years in good health and CMV-seropositive. The CDR3 coding sequence is TGCAGCGTCGGGACAGTTCATGAGCAGTTCTTC. Translated, it gives CSVGTVHEQFF.